The present entry profiles one TCR beta chain with its context. This sample is drawn from a study of CD8+CD57+ T cells in acquired aplastic anemia. Sequencing was done on patients that had shown CD8+CD57+ cell expansion by flow cytometry. Each patient carried a diagnosis of severe acquired aplastic anemia. Template material for TCR beta VDJ and CDR3 profiling consisted of genomic DNA. TCRdb re-called the reads through MiXCR, storing one row per CDR3 protein. The sample contains 180,000 or so distinct CDR3 sequences, less than 65% of which appear only once. The CDR3 is 17 residues long. In germline, CDR1 is SNHLY, CDR2 FYNNEI. With 4 bases removed from V and 3 bases from J, the gap between germline ends came to 19 bases.

The receptor comes from a human donor with aplastic anemia. Sequences were obtained from sorted CD4+, CD8+, or CD8+CD57+ T cells (not recorded which) from PBMCs. The chain employs TRBV2 and TRBJ2-1; D may be TRBD2 (7 bases). CDR3 protein: CASSVRGGRANYNEQFF. The CDR3 coding sequence is TGTGCCAGCAGTGTGAGGGGGGGTCGGGCTAACTACAATGAGCAGTTCTTC. Based on the CDR3 plus reference TRBV2 and TRBJ2-1, the full variable domain is EPEVTQTPSHQVTQMGQEVILRCVPISNHLYFYWYRQILGQKVEFLVSFYNNEISEKSEIFDDQFSVERPDGSNFTLKIRSTKLEDSAMYFCASSVRGGRANYNEQFFGPGTRLTVL.